A single TCR beta chain is shown here with its context. The antigen is unknown. Naive CD8 populations comprised CD45RO-negative cells positively selected for CCR7, excluding terminally differentiated effector memory CD45RA+ cells. This record belongs to a study of shared clonotypes between healthy human individuals. Investigators spread the genomic DNA of each subset evenly over several immunoSEQ plates. The data were produced by immunoSEQ multiplex PCR, yet TCRdb's version contains in-frame clones alone and is incomplete. The repertoire holds roughly 2.1 million clones, with 93% as singletons. General study points: It was the non-shared clonotypes that had lower generation probabilities than clonotypes shared by all four donors. The sampled material consisted only of blood, and tissue repertoires are likely to differ. Memory subsets generally showed smaller estimated richness than naive subsets did.

Sequenced: naive CD8+ T cells from PBMCs. This clonotype was obtained from a man younger than 35 in good health. Some clones in this sample may be carry-over from other donors' samples.

The CDR3 DNA sequence: TGTGCCAGCAGCTTATCTAGCGGAATTGGGTACGAGCAGTACTTC. Residues: CASSLSSGIGYEQYF. The chain uses TRBV7-2 and TRBJ2-7, with 7 nucleotides matching TRBD2. Looked up from germline, CDR1 is SGHTA and CDR2 is FQGNSA. Trimming removed 2 bases from V and 4 bases from J; junction bases left unmatched: 8. This CDR3 contains 15 residues.